This T cell receptor beta chain originates from a study of OX40 agonist ivuxolimab in advanced cancers. Findings of the study overall: In a subset of nonresponders, normalized T-cell clonal expansion was also low.

The length of the CDR3 is 16 residues. From germline, CDR1 is MNHNS and CDR2 SASEGT. Trimming removed 3 bases from V and 6 bases from J; junction bases left unmatched: 8. With regard to this clone: Its antigen is unidentified.

No patient had autoimmune disease or received systemic immunosuppression. The timepoints at which blood was sampled were baseline, cycle 4 day 1, and cycle 7 day 1. Repertoires were generated with immunoSEQ multiplex PCR, while TCRdb's copy carries only in-frame clones and drops some. The repertoire holds fewer than 85,000 clones, with approximately 83% as singletons. The sequence derives from an adult with an advanced solid tumor such as melanoma, head and neck, liver or kidney cancer. The rearrangement links TRBV6-1 to TRBJ2-1, with TRBD2 identical over 10 bases. The sequences come from CD4+ or CD8+ T cells sorted from blood, collected in a trial of the OX40 agonist ivuxolimab. CDR3 amino acids: CASSELVLAGINEQFF. The CDR3 region has the DNA TGTGCCAGCAGTGAGCTGGTACTAGCGGGGATCAATGAGCAGTTCTTC.